The 11 T cell receptor beta chains below all came from one sample that was sequenced in a study of cytomegalovirus exposure and HLA in healthy donors. With 60 Vbeta and 13 Jbeta primers, the PCR was carried out. The table came from immunoSEQ multiplex PCR; TCRdb's copy has only in-frame clones and leaves some out. The sample shows around 74,000 clones, less than 80% of them seen only once. The material sequenced was PBMCs. The receptors originated from a man aged 30 to 45 in good health and CMV-seronegative.

This clone has just one count. The chain links TRBV7-9 to TRBJ2-1; no reliable D call. Germline CDR1 is SEHNR and CDR2 is FQNEAQ (reference sequence). The V and J ends lost 2 bases and 1 base respectively, with 6 bases between them. The CDR3 has 14 residues. CDR3 DNA: TGTGCCAGCAGCTTACAGGATTCCTACAATGAGCAGTTCTTC. Protein product: CASSLQDSYNEQFF.

About this clone: Relative to the germline gene, one junction end is altered; a read error may explain this. The V and J genes are TRBV7-9 and TRBJ2-7; 9 bases agree with TRBD1. The CDR3 is 16 amino acids. Germline CDR1 and CDR2: SEHNR and FQNEAQ (reference sequence). The CDR3 loop reads CSSSSIGTGMAYEQYF. The CDR3 DNA reads as TGTTCCAGCAGCTCCATAGGGACAGGGATGGCCTACGAGCAGTACTTC.

V is TRBV6-6 and J is TRBJ2-3; TRBD1 aligns across 9 bases. V shed 7 bases, J shed 3 bases, and the junction held 11 bases outside the gene matches. CDR3 length equals 16 residues. CDR1 and CDR2 (germline): MNHNY, SVGAGI (reference sequence). The CDR3 sequence is CASNQQGALRTDTQYF. The CDR3 bases are TGTGCCAGCAACCAACAGGGGGCGTTGCGGACAGATACGCAGTATTTT.

The chain combines TRBV7-9 with TRBJ2-7, with TRBD2 as a possible D gene (7 bases). The CDR3 loop spans 17 amino acids. Germline CDR1 is SEHNR and CDR2 is FQNEAQ (reference sequence). V lost 4 bases to trimming and J lost 6 bases, with 25 bases between them. CDR3 bases: TGTGCCAGCAGCTCCTCCCAGGGGAGGGGAACCCTGGGCGAGCAGTACTTC. The encoded protein is CASSSSQGRGTLGEQYF.

The chain combines TRBV6-6 with TRBJ2-1; D is undetermined. The germline V gene encodes CDR1 MNHNY and CDR2 SVGAGI (reference sequence). The CDR3 covers 10 residues. Deletions cut 8 bases from V and 4 bases from J, with 3 bases between. CDR3 residues: CASQYNEQFF. CDR3 nucleotides: TGTGCCAGCCAATACAATGAGCAGTTCTTC.

The J gene is TRBJ1-2, the V gene TRBV7-2, with 9 nucleotides matching TRBD1. The junction had 1 base not matched to a gene; V was cut back by 3 bases and J by 2 bases. CDR3 size: 14 residues. Germline CDR1 reads SGHTA; CDR2 reads FQGNSA. CDR3 coding DNA: TGTGCCAGCAGCTTCGGGACAGGGAACTATGGCTACACCTTC. It codes for CASSFGTGNYGYTF.

The chain has TRBV18 and TRBJ2-1, with 15 bases aligning to TRBD2. Germline V gene data show CDR1 as KGHSH and CDR2 as LQKENI. The CDR3 spans 17 residues. V shed 4 bases, J shed 3 bases, and the junction held 4 bases outside the gene matches. The CDR3 region has the DNA TGTGCCAGCTCACGTCCGGGACTAGCGGGGGGCTACAATGAGCAGTTCTTC. Translating gives CASSRPGLAGGYNEQFF.

This sequence joins TRBV6-6 and TRBJ1-5; D not certain. Trimming shortened V by 5 bases and J by 1 base, and 15 bases separated the two germline ends. Germline CDR1 is MNHNY and CDR2 is SVGAGI (reference sequence). This CDR3 has 16 amino acids. The CDR3 loop reads CASSPTLVRSNQPQHF. The DNA of the CDR3 is TGTGCCAGCAGTCCTACACTAGTCCGAAGCAATCAGCCCCAGCATTTT.

This chain joins TRBV5-1 and TRBJ1-1; possibly TRBD1 for D (6 bases). Germline CDR1 is SGHRS and CDR2 is YFSETQ. The CDR3 spans 13 residues. V lost 5 bases and J 2 bases, leaving 10 bases between the germline ends. The CDR3 loop is CASRPDSNTEAFF. The CDR3 DNA reads as TGCGCCAGCAGACCGGACAGCAACACTGAAGCTTTCTTT. Full variable domain (missing parts from reference TRBV5-1 and TRBJ1-1): KAGVTQTPRYLIKTRGQQVTLSCSPISGHRSVSWYQQTPGQGLQFLFEYFSETQRNKGNFPGRFSGRQFSNSRSEMNVSTLELGDSALYLCASRPDSNTEAFFGQGTRLTVV.

This sequence joins TRBV4-1 and TRBJ1-1; D possibly corresponds to TRBD1 (5 bases). The CDR3 loop spans 14 amino acids. CDR1 MGHRA and CDR2 YSYEKL come from the germline V gene. V was cut by 4 bases and J by 1 base, with 10 bases left in between. CDR3 coding DNA: TGCGCCAGCAGCCCCCTTCAGGGGAACACTGAAGCTTTCTTT. As protein: CASSPLQGNTEAFF.

The chain carries TRBV5-1 and TRBJ2-1; 8 bases are a match to TRBD2. Trimming at V came to 0 bases and at J to 5 bases, leaving 10 bases not matched to a gene. Germline assignment: CDR1 SGHRS and CDR2 YFSETQ. This CDR3 is 17 amino acids long. For the CDR3, the DNA is TGCGCCAGCAGCTTGGGGATGGAGCGGGGGCGGCACAATGAGCAGTTCTTC. Amino acid sequence: CASSLGMERGRHNEQFF. Full variable domain (missing parts from reference TRBV5-1 and TRBJ2-1): KAGVTQTPRYLIKTRGQQVTLSCSPISGHRSVSWYQQTPGQGLQFLFEYFSETQRNKGNFPGRFSGRQFSNSRSEMNVSTLELGDSALYLCASSLGMERGRHNEQFFGPGTRLTVL.